This T cell receptor (beta chain) was profiled in a study of blood T cells in healthy people across ages. General study points: Age showed a roughly linear inverse relationship with TCR beta diversity per million T cells.

The V end lost 8 bases, the J end lost 2 bases, and 18 bases lay between the germline ends. Looked up from germline, CDR1 is SNHLY and CDR2 is FYNNEI. The CDR3 length is 15 residues. Comments on this clonotype: Its cognate antigen is unknown.

For the second PCR, which ran for about 6 to 11 cycles, a sample-barcoded 5' primer and a J-beta primer mix were used. A template-switch adaptor containing 12 random nucleotides labeled each cDNA molecule. Each CDR3 protein gets one entry after TCRdb re-called the 5' RACE reads with MiXCR. The repertoire includes hundreds of thousands of distinct CDR3 sequences, roughly 50% of them detected once, and about a quarter sits in the top ten. This clonotype originated in a man aged 35-49 years in good health. The chain employs TRBV2 and TRBJ2-5, with D possibly being TRBD2 (6 bases). Specimen: blood. The CDR3 DNA sequence: TGTGCCAGCGGAGGGAGGAATGACATTCAAGAGACCCAGTACTTC. This encodes CASGGRNDIQETQYF.